This T cell receptor (beta chain) is from a study of OX40 agonist ivuxolimab in advanced cancers. Between the trimmed V and J ends, which lost 2 bases and 2 bases, there was a span of 13 bases. The germline V gene encodes CDR1 SGHRS and CDR2 YFSETQ. The CDR3 length is 16 residues. Method: immunoSEQ multiplex PCR; TCRdb's copy keeps in-frame clones and lacks some. The profile shows roughly 75,000 clones, more than 75% of them singletons. Study-wide points: Clones of CD4+ and CD8+ blood T cells grew by week 6 at doses of 0.1 to 3.0 mg/kg. Researchers report that CD8+ T cells had, on average, more expanded clones than CD4+.

With regard to this clone: What it binds is not known.

J is TRBJ2-2 and V is TRBV5-1, with D possibly matching TRBD1 (6 bases). This sequence originates from an adult with an advanced solid tumor such as melanoma, head and neck, liver or kidney cancer. Source: CD4+ or CD8+ T cells sorted from blood, taken in a trial of the OX40 agonist ivuxolimab. CDR3 sequence reads: CASSLSRGSNTGELFF. Written as DNA, the CDR3 is TGCGCCAGCAGCTTATCCAGGGGATCAAACACCGGGGAGCTGTTTTTT.